These T cell receptor beta chains were read from a single sample in a study of early T cells in non-severe SARS-CoV-2 infection. MiXCR, applied by TCRdb to the 5' RACE reads, yields one record per CDR3 protein. The sample holds some 82,000 distinct CDR3 sequences, less than 8% seen once. Sequencing used whole blood. These receptors came from an adult who was a healthcare worker with PCR-confirmed SARS-CoV-2 infection or an uninfected control (not recorded which). The CDR3 runs from the conserved cysteine through the conserved F or W. Each record gives: clone size, V gene, J gene, D gene, CDR3 DNA, CDR3 protein. D genes are given only for firm matches. The size of a clone is reported for some rows only, either as once, few or many, or as a class for expanded clones.

abundance: many; v_gene: TRBV5-1; j_gene: TRBJ2-6; d_gene: TRBD2; CDR3nt: TGCGCCAGCAGCCCCGGGGGGACGGGGGCCAACGTCCTGACTTTC; CDR3aa: CASSPGGTGANVLTF
abundance: many; v_gene: TRBV28; j_gene: TRBJ2-7; d_gene: TRBD1; CDR3nt: TGTGCCAGCAGTTTAGAACCCCGGACAGGGGTGTTCCTCTACGAGCAGTACTTC; CDR3aa: CASSLEPRTGVFLYEQYF
abundance: many; v_gene: TRBV20-1; j_gene: TRBJ2-7; d_gene: TRBD2; CDR3nt: TGCAGTGTATCAGCGGGGGGGCGGTACGAGCAGTACTTC; CDR3aa: CSVSAGGRYEQYF
abundance: many; v_gene: TRBV29-1; j_gene: TRBJ2-7; d_gene: .; CDR3nt: TGCAGCGTTGATACAGGCCTCTCCTACGAGCAGTACTTC; CDR3aa: CSVDTGLSYEQYF
abundance: many; v_gene: TRBV7-2; j_gene: TRBJ1-4; d_gene: .; CDR3nt: TGTGCCAGCAAAAGCAGTAATGAAAAACTGTTTTTT; CDR3aa: CASKSSNEKLFF
abundance: many; v_gene: TRBV5-6; j_gene: TRBJ1-1; d_gene: .; CDR3nt: TGTGCCAGCAGCTTGGTATCGGGGAGTTCCACTGAAGCTTTCTTT; CDR3aa: CASSLVSGSSTEAFF
abundance: many; v_gene: TRBV29-1; j_gene: TRBJ2-4; d_gene: .; CDR3nt: TGCAGCGTTGAAGGGGACGGCAACTACATTCAGTACTTC; CDR3aa: CSVEGDGNYIQYF
abundance: few; v_gene: TRBV7-8; j_gene: TRBJ2-7; d_gene: .; CDR3nt: TGTGCCAGCAGCGGCGTGGGGGGTGGTATCGGAGGCGAGCAGTACTTC; CDR3aa: CASSGVGGGIGGEQYF
abundance: .; v_gene: TRBV11-2; j_gene: TRBJ2-2; d_gene: TRBD2; CDR3nt: TGTGCCAGCAGCTTGGGACTAGCGGGAGGAGCCGGGGAGCTGTTTTTT; CDR3aa: CASSLGLAGGAGELFF
abundance: .; v_gene: TRBV11-2; j_gene: TRBJ2-3; d_gene: .; CDR3nt: TGTGCCAGCAGCTTAGATTCCGGTTCTGTTCGCACAGATACGCAGTATTTT; CDR3aa: CASSLDSGSVRTDTQYF
abundance: many; v_gene: TRBV5-4; j_gene: TRBJ1-1; d_gene: TRBD1; CDR3nt: TGTGCCAGCAGCTTGGGCTTTGTGGGGACAGAAAACACTGAAGCTTTCTTT; CDR3aa: CASSLGFVGTENTEAFF
abundance: few; v_gene: TRBV7-9; j_gene: TRBJ2-1; d_gene: .; CDR3nt: TGTGCCAGCAGCCCTATGAGTGAGCAGTTCTTC; CDR3aa: CASSPMSEQFF
abundance: few; v_gene: TRBV2; j_gene: TRBJ1-6; d_gene: .; CDR3nt: TGTGCCAGCAGTGGGCTCCAGCCCGGTTCACCCCTCCACTTT; CDR3aa: CASSGLQPGSPLHF
abundance: many; v_gene: TRBV27; j_gene: TRBJ1-2; d_gene: .; CDR3nt: TGTGCCAGCAGTTTATCAGGGGTAGGCTACACCTTC; CDR3aa: CASSLSGVGYTF
abundance: many; v_gene: TRBV12-3/TRBV12-4; j_gene: TRBJ2-1; d_gene: TRBD1; CDR3nt: TGTGCCAGCAGTTTGAGGGGGCTGAGGGAGTTCTTC; CDR3aa: CASSLRGLREFF
abundance: .; v_gene: TRBV7-2; j_gene: TRBJ2-2; d_gene: .; CDR3nt: TGTGCCAGCAGCTTAGTAGTCCCCACCGGGGAGCTGTTTTTT; CDR3aa: CASSLVVPTGELFF
abundance: many; v_gene: TRBV25-1; j_gene: TRBJ2-7; d_gene: .; CDR3nt: TGTGCCATCCTCATGACATCTTCCTACGAGCAGTACTTC; CDR3aa: CAILMTSSYEQYF
abundance: few; v_gene: TRBV20-1; j_gene: TRBJ1-1; d_gene: .; CDR3nt: TGCAGTGCAAGTAAAAAAAGAGGCACTGAAGCTTTCTTT; CDR3aa: CSASKKRGTEAFF
abundance: .; v_gene: TRBV4-1; j_gene: TRBJ2-7; d_gene: TRBD2; CDR3nt: TGCGCCAGCAGCCAAAGAGCGGGAGCCCTATACGAGCAGTACTTC; CDR3aa: CASSQRAGALYEQYF
abundance: few; v_gene: TRBV6-1; j_gene: TRBJ1-6; d_gene: TRBD1; CDR3nt: TGTGCCAGCAGGGGAGACAGGGGCGCTAATTCACCCCTCCACTTT; CDR3aa: CASRGDRGANSPLHF
abundance: many; v_gene: TRBV27; j_gene: TRBJ2-3; d_gene: TRBD2; CDR3nt: TGTGCCAGCAGTTATAGCGGGGAAGGGGATACGCAGTATTTT; CDR3aa: CASSYSGEGDTQYF
abundance: many; v_gene: TRBV6-5; j_gene: TRBJ2-2; d_gene: .; CDR3nt: TGTGCCAGCAGTTACTTCGGATCGAACACCGGGGAGCTGTTTTTT; CDR3aa: CASSYFGSNTGELFF
abundance: .; v_gene: TRBV5-6; j_gene: TRBJ1-1; d_gene: TRBD1; CDR3nt: TGTGCCAGCACCTGGGGCAGGGGGCTTGCAGAAGCTTTCTTT; CDR3aa: CASTWGRGLAEAFF
abundance: few; v_gene: TRBV3-1; j_gene: TRBJ2-3; d_gene: .; CDR3nt: TGTGCCAGCAGCCAAGGTGGGAGAGATACGCAGTATTTT; CDR3aa: CASSQGGRDTQYF
abundance: .; v_gene: TRBV5-1; j_gene: TRBJ2-7; d_gene: .; CDR3nt: TGCGCCAGCAGCTTGGGGGCCTCCCTGTTATTCGAGCAGTACTTC; CDR3aa: CASSLGASLLFEQYF
abundance: .; v_gene: TRBV4-2; j_gene: TRBJ1-2; d_gene: .; CDR3nt: TGTGCCAGCAGCCAAGAGCCTAACCCGCACTATGGCTACACCTTC; CDR3aa: CASSQEPNPHYGYTF
abundance: .; v_gene: TRBV18; j_gene: TRBJ2-3; d_gene: .; CDR3nt: TGTGCCAGCTCACCACCACTCGCAGGGTCAGATACGCAGTATTTT; CDR3aa: CASSPPLAGSDTQYF
abundance: many; v_gene: TRBV5-5; j_gene: TRBJ1-2; d_gene: .; CDR3nt: TGTGCCAGCAGCCTAGAAGTCTATGGCTACACCTTC; CDR3aa: CASSLEVYGYTF
abundance: few; v_gene: TRBV5-4; j_gene: TRBJ2-7; d_gene: .; CDR3nt: TGTGCCAGCAGCTTGGTGAGACTAGGGGACGCCTACGAGCAGTACTTC; CDR3aa: CASSLVRLGDAYEQYF
abundance: many; v_gene: TRBV6-5; j_gene: TRBJ2-7; d_gene: TRBD1; CDR3nt: TGTGCCAGCAGTGCAGACAGGGTCCCCTACGAGCAGTACTTC; CDR3aa: CASSADRVPYEQYF
abundance: .; v_gene: TRBV12-3/TRBV12-4; j_gene: TRBJ1-3; d_gene: TRBD1; CDR3nt: TGTGCCAGCAGAGACAGGGAATCTGGAAACACCATATATTTT; CDR3aa: CASRDRESGNTIYF
abundance: many; v_gene: TRBV7-2; j_gene: TRBJ2-3; d_gene: .; CDR3nt: TGTGCCAGCAGCTTATTGACAGATACGCAGTATTTT; CDR3aa: CASSLLTDTQYF
abundance: many; v_gene: TRBV7-2; j_gene: TRBJ2-5; d_gene: TRBD1; CDR3nt: TGTGCCAGCAGCTTATCCGGACAGGGGGAGACCCAGTACTTC; CDR3aa: CASSLSGQGETQYF
abundance: .; v_gene: TRBV9; j_gene: TRBJ2-2; d_gene: .; CDR3nt: TGTGCCAGCAGCCCTCCGGACAGCACCTTTGGCGGGGAGCTGTTTTTT; CDR3aa: CASSPPDSTFGGELFF
abundance: .; v_gene: TRBV6-1; j_gene: TRBJ2-5; d_gene: .; CDR3nt: TGTGCCAGTAAGTCCGGACGGGTCGAGACCCAGTACTTC; CDR3aa: CASKSGRVETQYF
abundance: .; v_gene: TRBV24-1; j_gene: TRBJ1-5; d_gene: .; CDR3nt: TGTGCCACCAGTGATGTAGGATATCAGCCCCAGCATTTT; CDR3aa: CATSDVGYQPQHF
abundance: many; v_gene: TRBV20-1; j_gene: TRBJ2-1; d_gene: .; CDR3nt: TGCAGTGCTAGCCTGGGGCAGAGCTCCTACAATGAGCAGTTCTTC; CDR3aa: CSASLGQSSYNEQFF
abundance: many; v_gene: TRBV21-1; j_gene: TRBJ1-1; d_gene: .; CDR3nt: TGTGCCAGCAGCACCGGGACAGGGGTCACTGAAGCTTTCTTT; CDR3aa: CASSTGTGVTEAFF
abundance: many; v_gene: TRBV5-6; j_gene: TRBJ1-2; d_gene: .; CDR3nt: TGTGCCAGCAGCTTGAGGACAGCCTCTAACTATGGCTACACCTTC; CDR3aa: CASSLRTASNYGYTF
abundance: .; v_gene: TRBV2; j_gene: TRBJ1-2; d_gene: TRBD1; CDR3nt: TGTGCCAGAGGGACAGGGCTTGGCTACACCTTC; CDR3aa: CARGTGLGYTF
abundance: many; v_gene: TRBV3-1; j_gene: TRBJ2-7; d_gene: .; CDR3nt: TGTGCCAGCAGCCAAGCCAGGGGAGGCGAGCAGTACTTC; CDR3aa: CASSQARGGEQYF
abundance: many; v_gene: TRBV28; j_gene: TRBJ2-1; d_gene: .; CDR3nt: TGTGCCATCAGACAGGGAGGGAGCACCTACAATGAGCAGTTCTTC; CDR3aa: CAIRQGGSTYNEQFF
abundance: .; v_gene: TRBV6-5; j_gene: TRBJ1-1; d_gene: .; CDR3nt: TGCGCCAGCAGTCGTAGGCAGAACACTGAAGCTTTCTTT; CDR3aa: CASSRRQNTEAFF
abundance: few; v_gene: TRBV19; j_gene: TRBJ1-2; d_gene: .; CDR3nt: TGTGCCAGTAGTAGCGGAGGCAGCTTAAACTATGGCTACACCTTC; CDR3aa: CASSSGGSLNYGYTF
abundance: .; v_gene: TRBV5-1; j_gene: TRBJ2-5; d_gene: TRBD1; CDR3nt: TGCGCCAGCAGCTCACAGGGGGTAGAGACCCAGTACTTC; CDR3aa: CASSSQGVETQYF
abundance: many; v_gene: TRBV15; j_gene: TRBJ1-4; d_gene: .; CDR3nt: TGTGCCACCAGCAGAACCACAGCAACTAATGAAAAACTGTTTTTT; CDR3aa: CATSRTTATNEKLFF
abundance: many; v_gene: TRBV11-2; j_gene: TRBJ2-5; d_gene: .; CDR3nt: TGTGCCAGCAGCTTAGGCCGCGCCCTAGCCCAGTACTTC; CDR3aa: CASSLGRALAQYF
abundance: .; v_gene: TRBV6-2/TRBV6-3; j_gene: TRBJ2-2; d_gene: TRBD1; CDR3nt: TGTGCCAGCAACACAGGGGGTAGCACCGGGGAGCTGTTTTTT; CDR3aa: CASNTGGSTGELFF
abundance: many; v_gene: TRBV21-1; j_gene: TRBJ1-5; d_gene: .; CDR3nt: TGTGCCAGCAGCAAAGCGGTGGGCAATCAGCCCCAGCATTTT; CDR3aa: CASSKAVGNQPQHF
abundance: many; v_gene: TRBV6-6; j_gene: TRBJ1-4; d_gene: .; CDR3nt: TGTGCCAGCAGTTACCCACCAAATGAAAAACTGTTTTTT; CDR3aa: CASSYPPNEKLFF
abundance: .; v_gene: TRBV27; j_gene: TRBJ2-3; d_gene: TRBD2; CDR3nt: TGTGCCAGCAGTTTCCAGCGGGGAACAGATACGCAGTATTTT; CDR3aa: CASSFQRGTDTQYF
abundance: many; v_gene: TRBV4-2; j_gene: TRBJ2-7; d_gene: TRBD1; CDR3nt: TGTGCCAGCAGCCAAGTCCAGGGGGCGGCCTACGAGCAGTACTTC; CDR3aa: CASSQVQGAAYEQYF
abundance: .; v_gene: TRBV10-1; j_gene: TRBJ2-1; d_gene: TRBD1; CDR3nt: TGCGCCAGCAGCGCCGGGACAGTTTTGCATGAGCAGTTCTTC; CDR3aa: CASSAGTVLHEQFF
abundance: many; v_gene: TRBV11-2; j_gene: TRBJ2-3; d_gene: .; CDR3nt: TGTGCCAGCAGCTTAGGTGGTGGGACACCAGTGGATACGCAGTATTTT; CDR3aa: CASSLGGGTPVDTQYF